Sequencing of this T cell receptor beta chain was carried out in a study of identical twins. In its sample, this clonotype was seen many times. TCRdb redid the calling of the 5' RACE reads with MiXCR, one entry per CDR3 protein. Found here are about 240,000 distinct CDR3 sequences, approximately 7.9% of them singletons; the top ten hold 5.4%. The CDR3 is 15 residues long. V lost 6 bases, J lost 2 bases, and 7 bases stayed unmatched. The same specimen was also included in a second study, on yellow fever vaccine responses in identical twins.

The sequence was collected from a woman aged 18 to 35 in good health. V gene TRBV12-3 or TRBV12-4 combines with J gene TRBJ2-3; 8 bases match TRBD1. Sequencing used CD8+ T cells sorted from blood. This CDR3 reads CASSPGTGHTDTQYF. The DNA for the CDR3 is TGTGCCAGCAGCCCCGGGACAGGACACACAGATACGCAGTATTTT.